The rows below give T cell receptor beta chains drawn from one sample of a study of T cell changes during pregnancy in multiple sclerosis. Some clones are missing from TCRdb's copy, which holds only in-frame ones; the method was immunoSEQ multiplex PCR. This sample carries tens of thousands of clones, about nine tenths of them seen once, and the ten largest clones take roughly 1.2%. The source was peripheral blood, collected after pregnancy. These receptors all come from a female donor in good health, enrolled as a control in a pregnancy study. Each CDR3 is given with its conserved first and last residue. The D gene is left open where the match is weak. Rows may omit the clone size; those that give it use once, few, many or a size class.

TRBV28,-,TRBD1,TRBJ2-1,CATQGAAGPGLNEQFF,TGTGCCACCCAGGGGGCTGCGGGACCAGGCCTAAATGAGCAGTTCTTC
TRBV5-8,-,-,TRBJ1-2,CASSLERYGYTF,TGTGCCAGCAGCTTAGAGCGATATGGCTACACCTTC
TRBV7-8,-,TRBD2,TRBJ2-3,CASSLEVWLAGGTDTQYF,TGTGCCAGCAGCTTAGAGGTCTGGCTAGCGGGGGGCACAGATACGCAGTATTTT
TRBV7-9,-,TRBD1,TRBJ2-7,CASSLVQGAEYEQYF,TGTGCCAGCAGCCTGGTACAGGGGGCAGAGTACGAGCAGTACTTC
TRBV25-1,-,TRBD1,TRBJ1-1,CASSRQGNTEAFF,TGTGCCAGCAGTAGACAGGGGAACACTGAAGCTTTCTTT
TRBV29-1,-,-,TRBJ1-2,CSVYRDSGSWGYTF,TGCAGCGTCTACCGGGACTCGGGGAGCTGGGGCTACACCTTC
TRBV5-1,-,-,TRBJ2-5,CASSLPGGGETQYF,TGCGCCAGCAGCTTGCCAGGGGGAGGAGAGACCCAGTACTTC
TRBV29-1,-,TRBD2,TRBJ2-2,CSVRGSGRVSTGELFF,TGCAGCGTTAGGGGTAGCGGGAGGGTGAGCACCGGGGAGCTGTTTTTT
TRBV14,few,-,TRBJ1-1,CASSPTFWPPGTEAFF,TGTGCCAGCAGCCCTACATTTTGGCCCCCGGGCACTGAAGCTTTCTTT
TRBV5-4,-,TRBD2,TRBJ2-5,CASSPVPGTSGAETQYF,TGTGCCAGCAGCCCAGTGCCGGGGACTAGCGGGGCAGAGACCCAGTACTTC
TRBV7-2,once,TRBD1,TRBJ1-1,CASSSTGGWNEAFF,TGTGCCAGCAGCTCGACAGGGGGCTGGAATGAAGCTTTCTTT
TRBV5-8,-,TRBD1,TRBJ2-5,CASSRGITGDVPHQETQYF,TGTGCCAGCAGCAGGGGTATTACAGGGGACGTCCCTCACCAAGAGACCCAGTACTTC
TRBV5-6,-,TRBD1,TRBJ1-2,CASSRTGNYGYTF,TGTGCCAGCAGCCGGACAGGGAACTATGGCTACACCTTC
TRBV4-1,-,-,TRBJ1-1,CASSTDSMNTEAFF,TGCGCCAGCAGCACCGACAGTATGAACACTGAAGCTTTCTTT
TRBV4-1,-,TRBD1,TRBJ2-1,CASSRVTGTGAYNEQFF,TGCGCCAGCAGCCGAGTAACCGGGACAGGAGCCTACAATGAGCAGTTCTTC
TRBV9,-,TRBD2,TRBJ2-5,CASSVGGGARETQYF,TGTGCCAGCAGCGTAGGCGGGGGGGCCCGGGAGACCCAGTACTTC
TRBV18,-,-,TRBJ2-7,CASSPQGFMNEQYF,TGTGCCAGCTCACCACAGGGGTTCATGAACGAGCAGTACTTC
TRBV6-5,once,TRBD1,TRBJ1-2,CASSPRQGSGYTF,TGTGCCAGCAGCCCGAGACAGGGCTCTGGCTACACCTTC
TRBV4-2,-,TRBD1,TRBJ1-6,CASSHEQGRNSPLHF,TGTGCCAGCAGCCATGAACAGGGGCGTAATTCACCCCTCCACTTT
TRBV6-5,-,TRBD2,TRBJ2-3,CASSYVTSGTDTQYF,TGTGCCAGCAGTTACGTAACTAGCGGGACAGATACGCAGTATTTT
TRBV23-1,-,TRBD2,TRBJ2-1,CASSHPGTSGFRVLGEQFF,TGCGCCAGCAGTCATCCTGGGACTAGCGGGTTTAGAGTTTTGGGTGAGCAGTTCTTC
TRBV6-1,-,-,TRBJ1-1,CASSEKLGVVPFF,TGTGCCAGCAGTGAAAAGTTGGGCGTAGTCCCTTTCTTT
TRBV7-9,-,TRBD1,TRBJ2-7,CASTHGTGTYEQYF,TGTGCCAGCACCCACGGGACAGGGACGTACGAGCAGTACTTC
TRBV7-6,-,-,TRBJ2-2,CASSSRQTGELFF,TGTGCCAGCAGCTCTAGACAGACCGGGGAGCTGTTTTTT
TRBV6-1,-,TRBD2,TRBJ2-5,CASSDAGLAGGPPLQETQYF,TGTGCCAGCAGTGACGCAGGACTAGCGGGAGGGCCTCCGCTCCAAGAGACCCAGTACTTC
TRBV9,-,TRBD1,TRBJ1-2,CASSARGEERGHRYTF,TGTGCCAGCAGCGCCCGGGGAGAGGAGAGGGGGCACCGCTACACCTTC
TRBV6-5,few,-,TRBJ1-1,CASSPGWGEGFF,TGTGCCAGCAGTCCCGGCTGGGGGGAAGGTTTCTTT